The T cell receptor (beta chain) under discussion was sequenced for a study of CD8+ T cells in alopecia areata. Extracted from the samples, RNA was reverse transcribed into cDNA to serve as the sequencing template. Generated by immunoSEQ multiplex PCR, the TCRdb table keeps only in-frame clones and is missing some. The sample has about 120,000 clones; more than 30% are singletons. The CDR3 has 11 amino acids. Trimming stripped 0 bases from V and 4 bases from J, with 3 bases between. Germline values: CDR1 GTSNPN, CDR2 SVGIG (reference sequence). With respect to this clone: Within the sample, other DNA sequences also encode this same CDR3.

CD4+ and CD8+ T cells were sorted from PBMCs stained for CD3, CD4 and CD8. V usage is TRBV30 and J usage is TRBJ2-5, with unresolved D. This receptor was obtained from a human donor with alopecia areata. The sequenced sample was CD4+ T cells sorted from blood. This chain's CDR3 is CAWSVRETQYF. The CDR3 DNA reads as TGTGCCTGGAGTGTAAGAGAGACCCAGTACTTC.